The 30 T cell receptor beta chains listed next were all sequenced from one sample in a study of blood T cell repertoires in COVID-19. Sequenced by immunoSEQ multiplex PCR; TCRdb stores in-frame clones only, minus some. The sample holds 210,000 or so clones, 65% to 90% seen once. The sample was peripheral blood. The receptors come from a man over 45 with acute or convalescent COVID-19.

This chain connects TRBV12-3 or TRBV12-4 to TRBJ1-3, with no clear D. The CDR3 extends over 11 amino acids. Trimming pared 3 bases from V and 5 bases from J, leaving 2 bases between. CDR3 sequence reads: CASSFRNTIYF. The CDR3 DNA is TGTGCCAGCAGTTTCAGAAACACCATATATTTT.

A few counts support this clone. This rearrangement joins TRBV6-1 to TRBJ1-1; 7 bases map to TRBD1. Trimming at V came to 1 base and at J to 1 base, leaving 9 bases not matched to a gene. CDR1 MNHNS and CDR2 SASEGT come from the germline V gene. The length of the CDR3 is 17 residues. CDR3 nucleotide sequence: TGTGCCAGCAGTGAAGGAAAGGGGGCTGTGAGGAACACTGAAGCTTTCTTT. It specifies CASSEGKGAVRNTEAFF.

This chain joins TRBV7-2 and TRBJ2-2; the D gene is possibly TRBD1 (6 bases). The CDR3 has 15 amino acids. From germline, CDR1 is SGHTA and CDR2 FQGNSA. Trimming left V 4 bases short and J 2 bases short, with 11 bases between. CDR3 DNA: TGTGCCAGCAGCTCAGGGGTGCGAAACACCGGGGAGCTGTTTTTT. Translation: CASSSGVRNTGELFF.

The CDR3 DNA is TGTGCCAGCAGCTTGGGGTCTACCCAAGAGACCCAGTACTTC. Its translation is CASSLGSTQETQYF. J is TRBJ2-5 and V is TRBV5-4; D gene unclear. This CDR3 has 14 residues. Trimming removed 0 bases from V and 1 base from J, with 7 bases in between. Per the germline V gene, CDR1 is SGHNT and CDR2 is YYREEE (reference sequence).

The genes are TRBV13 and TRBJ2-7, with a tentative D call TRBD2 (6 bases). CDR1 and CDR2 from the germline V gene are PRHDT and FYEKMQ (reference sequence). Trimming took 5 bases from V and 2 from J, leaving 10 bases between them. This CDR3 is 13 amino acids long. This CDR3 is CASSGGLTYEQYF. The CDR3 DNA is TGTGCCAGCAGCGGAGGGTTGACCTACGAGCAGTACTTC. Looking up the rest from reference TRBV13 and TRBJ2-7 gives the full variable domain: AAGVIQSPRHLIKEKRETATLKCYPIPRHDTVYWYQQGPGQDPQFLISFYEKMQSDKGSIPDRFSAQQFSDYHSELNMSSLELGDSALYFCASSGGLTYEQYFGPGTRLTVT.

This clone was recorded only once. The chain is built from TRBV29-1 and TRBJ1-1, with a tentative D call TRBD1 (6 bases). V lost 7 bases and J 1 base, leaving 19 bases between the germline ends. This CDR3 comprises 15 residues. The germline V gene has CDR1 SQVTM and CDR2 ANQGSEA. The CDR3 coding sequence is TGCAGCGGGGGGGGGCAGAACCGCCCGAACACTGAAGCTTTCTTT. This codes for CSGGGQNRPNTEAFF.

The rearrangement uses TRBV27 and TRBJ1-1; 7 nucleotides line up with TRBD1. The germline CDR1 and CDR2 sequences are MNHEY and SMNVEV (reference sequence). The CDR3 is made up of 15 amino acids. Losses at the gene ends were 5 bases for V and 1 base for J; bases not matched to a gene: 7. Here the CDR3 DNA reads TGTGCCAGCAGTAACCCCGGACAGGCGAACACTGAAGCTTTCTTT. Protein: CASSNPGQANTEAFF.

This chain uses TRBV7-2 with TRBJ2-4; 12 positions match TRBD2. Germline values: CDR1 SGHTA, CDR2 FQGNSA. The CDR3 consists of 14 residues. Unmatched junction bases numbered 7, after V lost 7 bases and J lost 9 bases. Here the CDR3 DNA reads TGTGCCAGCACCCCGACTAGCGGGGGTCGCATTCAGTACTTC. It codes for CASTPTSGGRIQYF.

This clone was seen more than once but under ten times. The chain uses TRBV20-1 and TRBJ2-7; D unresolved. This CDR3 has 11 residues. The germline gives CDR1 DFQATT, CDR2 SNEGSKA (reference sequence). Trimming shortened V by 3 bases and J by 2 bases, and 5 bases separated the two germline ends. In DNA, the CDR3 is TGCAGTGCTAGCGACACCTACGAGCAGTACTTC. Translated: CSASDTYEQYF.

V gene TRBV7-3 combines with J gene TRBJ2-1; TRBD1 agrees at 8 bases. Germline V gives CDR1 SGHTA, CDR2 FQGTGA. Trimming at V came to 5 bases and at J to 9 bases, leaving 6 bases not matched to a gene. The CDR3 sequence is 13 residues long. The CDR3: CASSPGGFVEQFF. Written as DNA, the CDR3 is TGTGCCAGCAGCCCAGGGGGCTTTGTTGAGCAGTTCTTC.

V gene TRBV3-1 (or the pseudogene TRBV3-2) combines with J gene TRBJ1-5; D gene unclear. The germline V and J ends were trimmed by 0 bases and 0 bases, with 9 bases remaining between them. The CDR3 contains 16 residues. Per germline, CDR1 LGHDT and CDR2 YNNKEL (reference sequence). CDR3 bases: TGTGCCAGCAGCCAAGATGGAGGTTATAGCAATCAGCCCCAGCATTTT. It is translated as CASSQDGGYSNQPQHF.

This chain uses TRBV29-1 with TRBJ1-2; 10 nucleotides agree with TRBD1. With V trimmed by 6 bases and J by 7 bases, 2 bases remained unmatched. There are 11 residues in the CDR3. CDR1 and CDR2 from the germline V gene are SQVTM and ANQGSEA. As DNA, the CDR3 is TGCAGCGTCGGGACAGGGGCTGGCTACACCTTC. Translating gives CSVGTGAGYTF.

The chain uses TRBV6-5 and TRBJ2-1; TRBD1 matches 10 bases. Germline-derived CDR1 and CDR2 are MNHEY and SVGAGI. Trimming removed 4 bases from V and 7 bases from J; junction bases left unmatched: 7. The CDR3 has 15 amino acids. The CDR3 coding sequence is TGTGCCAGCAGTTCCCCTAGACAGGGGGCGAATGAGCAGTTCTTC. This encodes CASSSPRQGANEQFF.

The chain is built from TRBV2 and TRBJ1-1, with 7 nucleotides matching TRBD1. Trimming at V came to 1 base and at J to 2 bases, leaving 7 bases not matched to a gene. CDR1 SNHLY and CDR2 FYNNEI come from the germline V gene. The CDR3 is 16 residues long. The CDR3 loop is CASSEGPTGVNTEAFF. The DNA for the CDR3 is TGTGCCAGCAGTGAAGGTCCCACAGGGGTTAACACTGAAGCTTTCTTT.

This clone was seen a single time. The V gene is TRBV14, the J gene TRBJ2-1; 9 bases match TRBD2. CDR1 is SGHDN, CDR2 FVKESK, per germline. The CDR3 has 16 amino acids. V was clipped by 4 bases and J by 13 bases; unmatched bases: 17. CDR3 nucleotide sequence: TGTGCCAGCAGCCGCGCCGGGAGCGGGGGGAGACTTTCACAGTTCTTC. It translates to CASSRAGSGGRLSQFF.

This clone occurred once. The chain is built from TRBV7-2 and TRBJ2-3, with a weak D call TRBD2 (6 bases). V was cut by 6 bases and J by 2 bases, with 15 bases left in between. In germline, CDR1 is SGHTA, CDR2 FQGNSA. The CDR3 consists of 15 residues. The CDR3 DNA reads TGTGCCAGCAGTTTCCAAAGCGGGTACACAGATACGCAGTATTTT. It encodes CASSFQSGYTDTQYF.

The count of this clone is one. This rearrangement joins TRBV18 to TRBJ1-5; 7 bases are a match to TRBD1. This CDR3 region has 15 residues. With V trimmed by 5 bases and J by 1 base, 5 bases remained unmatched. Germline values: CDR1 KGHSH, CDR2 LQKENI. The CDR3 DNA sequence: TGTGCCAGCTCAAACATGACAGGGAGCAATCAGCCCCAGCATTTT. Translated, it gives CASSNMTGSNQPQHF.

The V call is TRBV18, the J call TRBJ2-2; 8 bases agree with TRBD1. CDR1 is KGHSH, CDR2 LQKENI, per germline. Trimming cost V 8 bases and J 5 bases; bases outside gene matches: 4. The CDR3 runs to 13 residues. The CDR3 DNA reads TGTGCCAGCGCCAGGGGGCAGACCGGGGAGCTGTTTTTT. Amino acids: CASARGQTGELFF. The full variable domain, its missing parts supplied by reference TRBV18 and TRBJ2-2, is NAGVMQNPRHLVRRRGQEARLRCSPMKGHSHVYWYRQLPEEGLKFMVYLQKENIIDESGMPKERFSAEFPKEGPSILRIQQVVRGDSAAYFCASARGQTGELFFGEGSRLTVL.

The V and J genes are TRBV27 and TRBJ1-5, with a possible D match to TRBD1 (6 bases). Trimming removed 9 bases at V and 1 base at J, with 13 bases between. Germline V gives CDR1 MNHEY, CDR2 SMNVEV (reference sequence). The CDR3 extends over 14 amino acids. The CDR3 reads CASRSGVSNQPQHF. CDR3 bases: TGTGCCAGTCGATCAGGGGTAAGCAATCAGCCCCAGCATTTT.

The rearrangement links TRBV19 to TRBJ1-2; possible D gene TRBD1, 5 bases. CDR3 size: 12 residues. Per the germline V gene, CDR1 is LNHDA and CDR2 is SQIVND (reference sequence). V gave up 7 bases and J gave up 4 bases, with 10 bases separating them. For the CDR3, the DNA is TGTGCCAGTACTGGGGGGGGCTATGGCTACACCTTC. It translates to CASTGGGYGYTF.

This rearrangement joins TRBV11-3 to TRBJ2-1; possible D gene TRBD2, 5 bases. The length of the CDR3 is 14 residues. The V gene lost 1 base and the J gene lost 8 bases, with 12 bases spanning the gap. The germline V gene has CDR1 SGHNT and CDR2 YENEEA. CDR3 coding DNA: TGTGCCAGCAGCTTAGGTCCTAGCATCGATGAGCAGTTCTTC. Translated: CASSLGPSIDEQFF.

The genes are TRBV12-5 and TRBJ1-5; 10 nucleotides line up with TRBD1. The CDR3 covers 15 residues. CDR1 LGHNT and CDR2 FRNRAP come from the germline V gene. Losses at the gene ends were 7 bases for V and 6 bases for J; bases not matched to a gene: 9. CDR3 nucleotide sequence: TGTGCTAGTGCCGTGACAGGGGGCCAGGGTCAGCCCCAGCATTTT. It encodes CASAVTGGQGQPQHF.

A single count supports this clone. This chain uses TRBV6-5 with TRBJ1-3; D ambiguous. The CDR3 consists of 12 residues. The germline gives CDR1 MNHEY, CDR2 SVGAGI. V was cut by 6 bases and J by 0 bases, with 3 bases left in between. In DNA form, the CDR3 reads TGTGCCAGCAGAGCCTCTGGAAACACCATATATTTT. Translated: CASRASGNTIYF.

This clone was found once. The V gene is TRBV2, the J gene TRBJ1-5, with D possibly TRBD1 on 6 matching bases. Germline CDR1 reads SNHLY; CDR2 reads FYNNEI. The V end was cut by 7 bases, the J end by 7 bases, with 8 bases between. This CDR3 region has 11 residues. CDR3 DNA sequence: TGTGCCAGCACAGGGGAACAGCCCCAGCATTTT. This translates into CASTGEQPQHF.

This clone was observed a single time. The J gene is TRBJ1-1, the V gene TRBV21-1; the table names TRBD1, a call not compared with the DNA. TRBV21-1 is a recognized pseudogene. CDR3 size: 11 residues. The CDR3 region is CAGRQDGEAFF. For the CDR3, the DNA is TGTGCCGGCCGACAGGACGGTGAAGCTTTCTTT.

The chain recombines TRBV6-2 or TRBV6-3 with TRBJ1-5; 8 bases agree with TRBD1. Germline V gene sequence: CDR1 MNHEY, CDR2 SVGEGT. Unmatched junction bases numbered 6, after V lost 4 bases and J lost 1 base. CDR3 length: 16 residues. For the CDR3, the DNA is TGTGCCAGCAGTTGGACAGGGAGTAGGAGCAATCAGCCCCAGCATTTT. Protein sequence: CASSWTGSRSNQPQHF.

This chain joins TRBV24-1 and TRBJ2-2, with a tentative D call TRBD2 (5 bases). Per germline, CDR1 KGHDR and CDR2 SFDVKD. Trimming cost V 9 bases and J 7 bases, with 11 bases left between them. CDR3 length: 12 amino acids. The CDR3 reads CATGKEDGELFF. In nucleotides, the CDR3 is TGTGCCACCGGCAAGGAGGACGGGGAGCTGTTTTTT.

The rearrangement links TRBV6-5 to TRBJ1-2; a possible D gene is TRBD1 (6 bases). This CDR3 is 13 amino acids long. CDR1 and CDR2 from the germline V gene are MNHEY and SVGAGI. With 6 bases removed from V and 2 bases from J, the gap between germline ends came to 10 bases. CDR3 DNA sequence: TGTGCCAGCAGACCCGGACAGAACTATGGCTACACCTTC. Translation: CASRPGQNYGYTF.

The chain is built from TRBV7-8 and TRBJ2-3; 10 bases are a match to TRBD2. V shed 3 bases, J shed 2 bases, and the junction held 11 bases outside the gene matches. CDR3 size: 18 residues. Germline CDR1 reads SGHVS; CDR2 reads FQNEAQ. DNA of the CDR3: TGTGCCAGCAGCTTTGGGTCAGCGGGACTAGCGTACACAGATACGCAGTATTTT. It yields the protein CASSFGSAGLAYTDTQYF. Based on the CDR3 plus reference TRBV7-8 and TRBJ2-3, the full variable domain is GAGVSQSPRYKVAKRGQDVALRCDPISGHVSLFWYQQALGQGPEFLTYFQNEAQLDKSGLPSDRFFAERPEGSVSTLKIQRTQQEDSAVYLCASSFGSAGLAYTDTQYFGPGTRLTVL.

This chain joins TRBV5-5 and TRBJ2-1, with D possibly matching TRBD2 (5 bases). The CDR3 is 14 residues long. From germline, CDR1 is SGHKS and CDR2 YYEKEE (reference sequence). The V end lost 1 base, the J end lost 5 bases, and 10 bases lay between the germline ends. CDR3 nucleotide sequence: TGTGCCAGCAGCTTGCTGTCCGGGGACAATGAGCAGTTCTTC. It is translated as CASSLLSGDNEQFF.